This T cell receptor (beta chain) was documented in a study of T-cell reconstitution after alpha-beta-depleted transplantation in children. The CDR3 extends over 11 amino acids. V was pared by 2 bases and J by 7 bases, with 3 bases between. Looked up from germline, CDR1 is ENHRY and CDR2 is SYGVKD. This clonotype has just a few counts. This sample's TCRbeta library carried unique molecular identifier barcodes. MiXCR was run by TCRdb on the PCR reads, yielding one entry per CDR3 protein. Found here are around 450,000 distinct CDR3 sequences, 15% to 20% of them singletons; the top ten hold 25% to 35%. The source material was PBMCs, mostly from graft donor cells, sampled 360 days after TCRalphabeta/CD19-depleted stem cell transplant. The clonotype originates from a boy under two years old who had a stem cell transplant for Wiskott-Aldrich syndrome, so the T cells may come from the graft donor. The chain links TRBV10-3 to TRBJ2-1; no reliable D call. This CDR3 reads CAISEGNEQFF. In nucleotides, the CDR3 is TGTGCCATCAGTGAGGGTAATGAGCAGTTCTTC.